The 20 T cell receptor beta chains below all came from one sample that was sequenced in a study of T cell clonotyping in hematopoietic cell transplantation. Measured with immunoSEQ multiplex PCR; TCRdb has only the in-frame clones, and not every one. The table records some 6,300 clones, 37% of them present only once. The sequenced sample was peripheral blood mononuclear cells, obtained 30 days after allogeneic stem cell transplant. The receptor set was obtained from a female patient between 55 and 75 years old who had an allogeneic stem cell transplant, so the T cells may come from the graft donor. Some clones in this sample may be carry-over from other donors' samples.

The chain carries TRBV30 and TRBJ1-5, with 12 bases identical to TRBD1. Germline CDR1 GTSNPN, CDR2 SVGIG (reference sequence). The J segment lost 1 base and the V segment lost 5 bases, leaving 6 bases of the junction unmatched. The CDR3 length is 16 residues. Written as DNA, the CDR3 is TGTGCCTGGGGTCCGGGGACAGGGGGCAGCAATCAGCCCCAGCATTTT. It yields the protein CAWGPGTGGSNQPQHF.

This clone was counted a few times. The CDR3 DNA follows: TGCGCCAGCAGCTTGGCCGAGGGCCCAGCCGGGGAGCTGTTTTTT. Translating gives CASSLAEGPAGELFF. The rearrangement joins TRBV5-1 to TRBJ2-2, with D possibly TRBD2 on 5 matching bases. V was shortened by 0 bases and J by 6 bases, with 12 bases between the two germline ends. Germline CDR1 and CDR2: SGHRS and YFSETQ. The CDR3 loop spans 15 amino acids.

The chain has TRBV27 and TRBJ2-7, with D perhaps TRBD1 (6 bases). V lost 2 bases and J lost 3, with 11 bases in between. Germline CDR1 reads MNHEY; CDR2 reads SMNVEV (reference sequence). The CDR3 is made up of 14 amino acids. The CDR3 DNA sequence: TGTGCCAGCAGTTTAACCGGACAGCACTACGAGCAGTACGTC. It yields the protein CASSLTGQHYEQYV.

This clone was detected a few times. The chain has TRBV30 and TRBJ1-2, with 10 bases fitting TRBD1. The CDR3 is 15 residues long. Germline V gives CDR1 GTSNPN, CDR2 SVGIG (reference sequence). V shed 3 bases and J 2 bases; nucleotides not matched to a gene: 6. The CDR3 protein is CAWRETTGGNYGYTF. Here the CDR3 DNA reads TGTGCCTGGAGAGAGACGACAGGGGGCAACTATGGCTACACCTTC.

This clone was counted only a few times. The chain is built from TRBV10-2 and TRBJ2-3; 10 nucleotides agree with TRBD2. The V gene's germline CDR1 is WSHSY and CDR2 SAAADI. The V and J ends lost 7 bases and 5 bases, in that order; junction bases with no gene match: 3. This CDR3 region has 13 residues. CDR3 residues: CASNLAGVDTQYF. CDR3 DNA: TGCGCCAGCAATCTAGCGGGAGTAGATACGCAGTATTTT.

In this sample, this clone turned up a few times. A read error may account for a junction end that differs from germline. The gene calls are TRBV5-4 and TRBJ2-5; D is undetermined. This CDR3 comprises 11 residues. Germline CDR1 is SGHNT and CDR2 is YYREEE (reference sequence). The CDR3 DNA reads TGTGCCAGCAGCTTTGGTGAGACCCGGTACTTC. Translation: CASSFGETRYF.

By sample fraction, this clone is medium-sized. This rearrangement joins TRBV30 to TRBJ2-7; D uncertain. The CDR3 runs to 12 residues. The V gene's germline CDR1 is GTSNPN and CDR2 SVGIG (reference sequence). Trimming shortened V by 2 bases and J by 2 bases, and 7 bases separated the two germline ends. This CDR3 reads CAWSRSPYEQYF. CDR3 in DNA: TGTGCCTGGAGTAGGTCGCCCTACGAGCAGTACTTC.

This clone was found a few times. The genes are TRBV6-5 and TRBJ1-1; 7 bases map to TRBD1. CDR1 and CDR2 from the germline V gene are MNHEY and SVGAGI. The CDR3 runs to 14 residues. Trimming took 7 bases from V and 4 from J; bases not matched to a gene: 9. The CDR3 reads CASNPTGPFTEAFF. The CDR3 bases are TGTGCCAGCAACCCGACAGGGCCTTTCACTGAAGCTTTCTTT.

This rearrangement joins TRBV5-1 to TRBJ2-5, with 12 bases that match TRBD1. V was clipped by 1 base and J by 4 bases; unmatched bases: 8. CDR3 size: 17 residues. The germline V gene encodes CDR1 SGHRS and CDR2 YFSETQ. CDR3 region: CASSLMGQGARGETQYF. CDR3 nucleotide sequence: TGCGCCAGCAGCTTGATGGGACAGGGGGCGAGGGGAGAGACCCAGTACTTC.

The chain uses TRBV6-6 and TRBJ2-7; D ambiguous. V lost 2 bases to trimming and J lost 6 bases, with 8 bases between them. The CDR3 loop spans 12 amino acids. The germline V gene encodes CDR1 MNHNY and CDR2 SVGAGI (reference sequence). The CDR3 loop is CASSYGLGEQYF. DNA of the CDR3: TGTGCCAGCAGTTACGGCTTAGGCGAGCAGTACTTC.

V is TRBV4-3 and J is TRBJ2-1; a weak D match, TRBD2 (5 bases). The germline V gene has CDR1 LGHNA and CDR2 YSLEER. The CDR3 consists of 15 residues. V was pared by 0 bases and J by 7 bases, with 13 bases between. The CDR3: CASSQEVGAVNEQFF. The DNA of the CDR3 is TGCGCCAGCAGCCAAGAGGTGGGAGCGGTAAATGAGCAGTTCTTC.

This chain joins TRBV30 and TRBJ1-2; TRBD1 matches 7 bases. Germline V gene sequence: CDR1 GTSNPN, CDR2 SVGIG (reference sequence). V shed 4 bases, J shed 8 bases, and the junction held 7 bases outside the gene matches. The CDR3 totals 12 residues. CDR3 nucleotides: TGTGCCTGGACTAGACAGGGAGGCGGCTACACCTTC. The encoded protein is CAWTRQGGGYTF.

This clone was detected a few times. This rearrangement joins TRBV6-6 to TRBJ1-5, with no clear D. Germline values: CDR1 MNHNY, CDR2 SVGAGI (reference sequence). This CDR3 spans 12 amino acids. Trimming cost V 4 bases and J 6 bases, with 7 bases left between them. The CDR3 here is CASSSPGQPQHF. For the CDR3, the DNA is TGTGCCAGCAGTTCCCCAGGTCAGCCCCAGCATTTT.

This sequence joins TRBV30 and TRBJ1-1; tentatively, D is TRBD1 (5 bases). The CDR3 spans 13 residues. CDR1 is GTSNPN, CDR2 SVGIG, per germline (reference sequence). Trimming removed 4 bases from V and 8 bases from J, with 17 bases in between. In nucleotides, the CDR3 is TGTGCCTGGATCCCGGGACTCCACTCCGAAGCTTTCTTT. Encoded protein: CAWIPGLHSEAFF.

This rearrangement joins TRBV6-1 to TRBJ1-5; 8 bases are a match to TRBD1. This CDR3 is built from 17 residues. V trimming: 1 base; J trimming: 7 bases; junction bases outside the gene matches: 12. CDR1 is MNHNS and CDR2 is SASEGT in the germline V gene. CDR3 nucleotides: TGTGCCAGCAGTGAAGAGGTAACTAGGACAGGGTCGCAGCCCCAGCATTTT. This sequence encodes CASSEEVTRTGSQPQHF.

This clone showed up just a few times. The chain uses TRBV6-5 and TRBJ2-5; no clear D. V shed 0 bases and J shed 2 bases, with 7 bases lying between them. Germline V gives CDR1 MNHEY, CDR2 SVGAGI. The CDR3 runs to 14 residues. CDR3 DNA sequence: TGTGCCAGCAGTTACTCGATTAAACAAGAGACCCAGTACTTC. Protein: CASSYSIKQETQYF.

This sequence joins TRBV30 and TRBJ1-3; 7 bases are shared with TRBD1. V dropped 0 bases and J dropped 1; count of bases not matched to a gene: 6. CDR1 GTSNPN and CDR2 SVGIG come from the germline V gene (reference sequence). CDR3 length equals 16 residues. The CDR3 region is CAWSVFRTGSGNTIYF. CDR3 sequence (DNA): TGTGCCTGGAGTGTATTCCGGACAGGTTCTGGAAACACCATATATTTT.

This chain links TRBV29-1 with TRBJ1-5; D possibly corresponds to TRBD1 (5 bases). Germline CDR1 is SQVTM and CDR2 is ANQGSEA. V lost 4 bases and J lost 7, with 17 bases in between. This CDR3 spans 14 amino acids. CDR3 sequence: CSVADGGMDQPQHF. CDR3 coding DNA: TGCAGCGTTGCTGACGGGGGTATGGACCAGCCCCAGCATTTT.

For the CDR3, the DNA is TGTGCCTGGAGCCACGGGAGAGGGGCAGATACGCAGTATTTT. It encodes CAWSHGRGADTQYF. This chain joins TRBV30 and TRBJ2-3; TRBD2 might be the D (6 bases). Germline values: CDR1 GTSNPN, CDR2 SVGIG (reference sequence). The V end was cut by 3 bases, the J end by 4 bases, with 14 bases between. CDR3 size: 14 residues.

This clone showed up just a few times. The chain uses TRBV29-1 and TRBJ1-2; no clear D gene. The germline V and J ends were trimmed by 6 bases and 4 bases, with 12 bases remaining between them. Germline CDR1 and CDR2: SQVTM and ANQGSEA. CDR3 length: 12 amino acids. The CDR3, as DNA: TGCAGCGTCGGTTCGCCCTTCTATGGCTACACCTTC. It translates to CSVGSPFYGYTF.